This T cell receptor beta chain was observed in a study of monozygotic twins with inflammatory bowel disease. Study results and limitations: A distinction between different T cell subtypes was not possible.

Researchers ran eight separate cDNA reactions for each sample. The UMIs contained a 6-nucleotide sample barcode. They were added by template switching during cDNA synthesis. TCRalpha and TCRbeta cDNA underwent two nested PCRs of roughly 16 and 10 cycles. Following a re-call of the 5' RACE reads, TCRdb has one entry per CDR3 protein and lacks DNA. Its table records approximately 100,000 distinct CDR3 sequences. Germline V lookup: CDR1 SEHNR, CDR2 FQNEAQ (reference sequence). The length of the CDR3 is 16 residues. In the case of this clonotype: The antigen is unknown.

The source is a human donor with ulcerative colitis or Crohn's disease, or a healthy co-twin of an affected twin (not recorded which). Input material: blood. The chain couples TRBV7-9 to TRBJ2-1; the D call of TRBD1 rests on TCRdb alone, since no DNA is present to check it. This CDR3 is CASSLGLQGAHNEQFF.